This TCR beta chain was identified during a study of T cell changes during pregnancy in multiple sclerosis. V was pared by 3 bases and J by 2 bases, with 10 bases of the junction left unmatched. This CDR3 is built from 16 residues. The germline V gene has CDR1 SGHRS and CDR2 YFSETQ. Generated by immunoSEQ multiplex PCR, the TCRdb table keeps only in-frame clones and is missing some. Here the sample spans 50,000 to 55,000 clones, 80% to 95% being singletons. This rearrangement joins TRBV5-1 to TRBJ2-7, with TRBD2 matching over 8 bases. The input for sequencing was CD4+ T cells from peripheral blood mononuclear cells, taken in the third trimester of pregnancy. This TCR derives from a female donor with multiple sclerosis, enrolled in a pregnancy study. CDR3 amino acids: CASSSSPGGETYEQYF. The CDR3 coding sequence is TGCGCCAGCAGCTCCTCTCCGGGGGGGGAGACCTACGAGCAGTACTTC.